These 14 T cell receptor beta chains share one sample of origin, sequenced in a study of blood T cell repertoires in COVID-19. Method: immunoSEQ multiplex PCR; TCRdb's copy keeps in-frame clones and lacks some. In the table there are approximately 300,000 clones, around 80% of which are singletons. Specimen: peripheral blood. These receptor sequences come from a woman between 45 and 60 years old with acute or convalescent COVID-19.

The chain has TRBV18 and TRBJ1-5, with D possibly TRBD1 on 5 matching bases. Germline assignment: CDR1 KGHSH and CDR2 LQKENI. With 6 bases removed from V and 0 bases from J, the gap between germline ends came to 9 bases. This CDR3 contains 14 residues. This CDR3 is CASSRQYSNQPQHF. The CDR3 nucleotides read TGTGCCAGCTCTCGACAGTATAGCAATCAGCCCCAGCATTTT.

The table lists this clone with a few counts. The rearrangement joins TRBV2 to TRBJ2-2; perhaps TRBD1 as D (5 bases). The CDR3 spans 14 residues. Trimming removed 3 bases at V and 7 bases at J, with 12 bases between. CDR1 is SNHLY, CDR2 FYNNEI, per germline. Here the CDR3 reads CASSDRVFGGELFF. As DNA, the CDR3 is TGTGCCAGCAGTGACAGGGTTTTTGGCGGGGAGCTGTTTTTT.

CDR3 sequence reads: CASSQTSGQGGKAFF. CDR3 bases: TGTGCCAGCAGCCAAACATCCGGACAGGGTGGGAAGGCTTTCTTT. This chain connects TRBV3-1 (or the pseudogene TRBV3-2) to TRBJ1-1, with 8 positions matching TRBD1. Per the germline V gene, CDR1 is LGHDT and CDR2 is YNNKEL (reference sequence). The V gene end was trimmed by 2 bases and the J gene end by 11 bases; junction bases not matched to a gene: 13. There are 15 residues in the CDR3.

This chain connects TRBV5-6 to TRBJ1-3, with TRBD1 matching over 7 bases. Germline V CDR1 and CDR2: SGHDT, YYEEEE. Germline trimming cut 0 bases from V and 0 bases from J; bases unmatched to any gene: 0. CDR3 length equals 15 residues. The CDR3 DNA follows: TGTGCCAGCAGCTTGGGGGACAGCTCTGGAAACACCATATATTTT. Its protein product is CASSLGDSSGNTIYF.

V and J are TRBV7-9 and TRBJ1-2, with TRBD1 matching over 7 bases. V shed 6 bases and J 4 bases; nucleotides not matched to a gene: 11. The CDR3 totals 15 residues. Germline CDR1 reads SEHNR; CDR2 reads FQNEAQ (reference sequence). CDR3 sequence reads: CASREGTDSIYGYTF. DNA for the CDR3: TGTGCCAGCAGAGAAGGGACAGATTCCATCTATGGCTACACCTTC.

J is TRBJ2-2 and V is TRBV9, with D tentatively TRBD1 (5 bases). The CDR3 is made up of 15 amino acids. Trimming left V 3 bases short and J 7 bases short, with 16 bases between. In germline, CDR1 is SGDLS, CDR2 YYNGEE. The CDR3 bases are TGTGCCAGCAGCGCCTTGACAGTTCCCGACGGGGAGCTGTTTTTT. It specifies CASSALTVPDGELFF.

The CDR3 sequence: CASSLALGTGTDTQYF. For the CDR3, the DNA is TGTGCCAGCAGTTTGGCCCTCGGGACTGGAACAGATACGCAGTATTTT. The rearrangement uses TRBV28 and TRBJ2-3; a weak D match, TRBD2 (6 bases). The CDR3 sequence is 16 residues long. V lost 3 bases, J lost 3 bases, and 16 bases lay in between. Germline-derived CDR1 and CDR2 are MDHEN and SYDVKM.

The chain joins TRBV12-5 to TRBJ1-1, with D perhaps TRBD1 (5 bases). The germline V gene encodes CDR1 LGHNT and CDR2 FRNRAP. V lost 8 bases to trimming and J lost 1 base, with 11 bases between them. The CDR3 is 13 residues long. The CDR3 region is CASKWGTNTEAFF. The CDR3 DNA reads TGTGCTAGTAAATGGGGCACGAACACTGAAGCTTTCTTT.

The chain employs TRBV29-1 and TRBJ2-5, with 9 bases matching TRBD1. The CDR3 has 13 amino acids. Germline V gene lookup returns CDR1 SQVTM and CDR2 ANQGSEA. With V trimmed by 4 bases and J by 7 bases, 7 bases remained unmatched. CDR3 amino acids: CSVGTGDGGTQYF. The CDR3 DNA is TGCAGCGTTGGGACAGGGGACGGGGGGACCCAGTACTTC.

This chain joins TRBV18 and TRBJ2-3, with 8 bases that match TRBD2. The length of the CDR3 is 16 residues. With V trimmed by 6 bases and J by 4 bases, 12 bases remained unmatched. Germline CDR1 KGHSH, CDR2 LQKENI. The CDR3 nucleotides read TGTGCCAGCTCCCCTACTAGCGGCCACCGTCCAGATACGCAGTATTTT. It translates to CASSPTSGHRPDTQYF. Drawing the rest from reference TRBV18 and TRBJ2-3, the complete variable domain is NAGVMQNPRHLVRRRGQEARLRCSPMKGHSHVYWYRQLPEEGLKFMVYLQKENIIDESGMPKERFSAEFPKEGPSILRIQQVVRGDSAAYFCASSPTSGHRPDTQYFGPGTRLTVL.

The chain joins TRBV29-1 to TRBJ1-1; perhaps TRBD1 as D (5 bases). V lost 6 bases, J lost 2 bases, and 10 bases lay in between. Germline values: CDR1 SQVTM, CDR2 ANQGSEA. This CDR3 has 12 residues. Here the CDR3 DNA reads TGCAGCGTGACCGACAGTAACACTGAAGCTTTCTTT. This sequence encodes CSVTDSNTEAFF.

V is TRBV29-1 and J is TRBJ2-7, with TRBD2 identical over 11 bases. Trimming at V came to 4 bases and at J to 6 bases, leaving 14 bases not matched to a gene. Germline assignment: CDR1 SQVTM and CDR2 ANQGSEA. The CDR3 length is 16 residues. The CDR3 here is CSVVGGDSGRAGEQYF. The CDR3 DNA follows: TGCAGCGTTGTAGGGGGGGATAGCGGGAGGGCCGGCGAGCAGTACTTC.

The rearrangement links TRBV2 to TRBJ1-2; 7 positions match TRBD1. Germline CDR1 is SNHLY and CDR2 is FYNNEI. The CDR3 is 13 amino acids. Trimming removed 3 bases from V and 3 bases from J; junction bases left unmatched: 1. This CDR3 is CASSDRGYYGYTF. CDR3 in DNA: TGTGCCAGCAGTGACAGGGGGTACTATGGCTACACCTTC.

This rearrangement joins TRBV24-1 to TRBJ1-2; the D is unclear. Trimming removed 3 bases at V and 4 bases at J, with 8 bases between. In germline, CDR1 is KGHDR, CDR2 SFDVKD. The length of the CDR3 is 13 residues. The CDR3 sequence is CATSDNQLYGYTF. The CDR3 nucleotides are TGTGCCACCAGTGATAACCAACTCTATGGCTACACCTTC.